This TCR beta chain derives from a study of blood T cell repertoires in COVID-19. The germline CDR1 and CDR2 sequences are MNHEY and SVGAGI. Trimming cost V 8 bases and J 4 bases, with 12 bases left between them. The CDR3 extends over 13 amino acids. Source study methods: Estimation of nucleated cell counts relied on the amplification of reference gene primers. TCRdb keeps only in-frame clones here, not all; method: immunoSEQ multiplex PCR. From that table come the V and J calls and clone size; the DNA was used to work out D and trimming. This table holds more than 12,000 clones, around 89% found once.

The sample was peripheral blood. V gene TRBV6-5 combines with J gene TRBJ1-5; D not resolved. The source is a human donor in a cohort sampled during active COVID-19. This CDR3 reads CASGWQRNQPQHF. The DNA for the CDR3 is TGTGCCAGCGGGTGGCAGAGGAATCAGCCCCAGCATTTT.